Listed below are T cell receptor beta chains from one sample, sequenced in a study of blood T cell repertoires in COVID-19. Libraries were prepared by immunoSEQ multiplex PCR; TCRdb keeps only in-frame clonotypes and omits some of them. The sample holds 40,000 or so clones; approximately 89% are singletons and the top ten take around a tenth. Sequenced: peripheral blood. The receptors were gathered from a human donor in a cohort sampled during active COVID-19. The CDR3 runs from the conserved cysteine through the conserved F or W. A D gene is named only where the DNA matches it firmly. For some rows the clone size is stated as once, few or many, or as a class when expanded; others skip it.

V,D,length,J,size,CDR3,DNA
TRBV5-5,.,15,TRBJ1-4,once,CASSPGPGLNEKLFF,TGTGCCAGCAGCCCTGGACCAGGGCTGAATGAAAAACTGTTTTTT
TRBV4-1,TRBD2,19,TRBJ2-5,.,CASSQAAGLAGGPRETQYF,TGCGCCAGCAGCCAAGCCGCGGGACTAGCGGGAGGGCCCAGAGAGACCCAGTACTTC
TRBV27,TRBD2,15,TRBJ2-7,.,CASSFLREGRYEQYF,TGTGCCAGCAGTTTTCTCCGGGAGGGCAGATACGAGCAGTACTTC
TRBV18,.,12,TRBJ2-7,.,CASSPSSYEQYF,TGTGCCAGCTCCCCTAGCTCCTACGAGCAGTACTTC
TRBV6-5,.,14,TRBJ2-7,.,CAGKGKLSSYEQYF,TGTGCCGGCAAGGGGAAGTTAAGCTCCTACGAGCAGTACTTC
TRBV28,.,15,TRBJ2-7,once,CASTPGAANFYEQYF,TGTGCCAGCACCCCGGGAGCGGCTAATTTTTACGAGCAGTACTTC
TRBV4-3,.,15,TRBJ1-2,.,CASSQDPGAPYGYTF,TGCGCCAGCAGCCAAGATCCTGGGGCGCCCTATGGCTACACCTTC
TRBV3-1/TRBV3-2,TRBD1,16,TRBJ2-7,.,CASSQAHGQGTSEQYF,TGTGCCAGCAGCCAAGCTCACGGACAGGGGACCAGCGAGCAGTACTTC
TRBV5-1,.,13,TRBJ1-1,.,CASSLIVNTEAFF,TGCGCCAGCAGCTTGATCGTTAACACTGAAGCTTTCTTT
TRBV11-2,.,17,TRBJ2-6,.,CASSPSGGGYGANVLTF,TGTGCCAGCAGCCCGAGTGGGGGGGGCTATGGGGCCAACGTCCTGACTTTC
TRBV18,TRBD2,13,TRBJ2-7,.,CASSREGWDEQYF,TGTGCCAGCTCACGGGAGGGGTGGGACGAGCAGTACTTC
TRBV6-6,.,13,TRBJ1-2,.,CASSYRENYGYTF,TGTGCCAGCAGTTACAGGGAGAACTATGGCTACACCTTC